This T cell receptor beta chain was sequenced in a study of T cells after yellow fever vaccination. Overall study context: SMART-Seq v4 Ultra Low Input prepared the low-cell-number fractions.

Each CDR3 protein is one row after TCRdb ran MiXCR on the 5' RACE reads. The repertoire holds tens of thousands of distinct CDR3 sequences, around 3.3% seen once, with around 0.98% in the top ten. General observations from the study: Though weaker, the secondary response peaked faster, on day 5 versus 15.

This clonotype was observed at least ten times. CDR3 length equals 17 residues. V dropped 4 bases and J dropped 8; count of bases not matched to a gene: 13. The chain uses TRBV12-3 or TRBV12-4 and TRBJ2-1, with TRBD2 matching 11 bases. Material: PBMCs, either bulk or a sorted T-cell subset (CD4+, CD8+, memory, or dextramer-sorted; not recorded which), obtained about 49 days after the first yellow fever vaccination. The clonotype was recovered from a man between 18 and 29 years old who received the YFV17D yellow fever vaccine. The CDR3, as DNA: TGTGCCAGCAGTTCTCCCCTTAGCGGGGGGGCCGTGGATGAGCAGTTCTTC. Protein: CASSSPLSGGAVDEQFF.